This record concerns one T cell receptor beta chain sequence. Which antigen it targets is not known. No base-level quality is on record; no much larger clone is a single base apart. This sample was taken from a study of CD8 T cells in Susac syndrome (dated by TCRdb to between 2018 and 2021). Background for the entire study: Whether CD8+ T cell activation and differentiation in Susac syndrome was antigen driven was tested using repertoire sequencing. The clonality of the CD8+ T cell repertoire was compared across approximately 11 healthy donors, 14 Susac syndrome patients and under 18 multiple sclerosis patients. Beyond this particular receptor, the publication reports: The TCR sequencing and HLA analysis was acknowledged to have included a relatively small number of individuals.

RNA was extracted using the RNeasy kit, and about 0.5 to 1 ug of the RNA was reverse transcribed with random hexamers. The immunoSEQ multiplex PCR assay, which covers 54 Vbeta and 13 Jbeta segments, was used to amplify TCR beta CDR3 regions. To correct PCR amplification bias, a synthetic template baseline was used for both primer optimization and computational correction. The paper's data handling went like this. Only productive sequences were kept, with reads annotated to V, D and J genes according to IMGT and analyzed in immunoSEQ Analyzer. Clonality was computed as one minus Shannon entropy normalized by log2 of the number of productive unique sequences. For each patient and control, public and private clones were evaluated among the 100 most prevalent clones. Clones were defined as Susac-specific when absent from the healthy and MS cohorts, from roughly 1,100 published viral clones and from other ImmuneACCESS disease sequences. TCRdb trimmed the raw reads at Q25, called clones with MiXCR and kept productive beta chains. One record per CDR3 amino acid sequence lists the most common genes and DNA. The V and J calls here are based on TCRdb, not the publication. The sample table lists a few hundred thousand distinct CDR3 sequences, over 75% of them with a count of one. The ten largest clones take up approximately 0.2% of the sample.

Peripheral blood CD8+ and CD4+ T cells from healthy donors, Susac syndrome patients and multiple sclerosis patients were profiled by high-throughput TCR beta sequencing. Treatment-naive patients with stable or active relapsing-remitting disease fulfilling revised McDonald criteria were used as multiple sclerosis controls. CD8+ TEMRA cells were enriched by FACS, while bulk CD8+ and CD4+ T cells were purified by magnetic negative isolation. Blood was collected in EDTA tubes and processed within 24 hours, with PBMCs isolated through density gradient centrifugation. PBMCs destined for TCR sequencing were cryopreserved in liquid nitrogen and later thawed in a 37 °C water bath. The sorted or isolated CD4+, CD8+ and CD8+ TEMRA cells had a purity of 90% or higher. From the germline V gene (reference sequence), CDR1 is SGHNT and CDR2 is YYREEE. From the cysteine through the phenylalanine, the CDR3 covers 14 amino acids. The kept DNA is CDR3 alone, 42 bases in frame from the first base. Trimming at the junction amounts to 0 bases on V and 5 bases on J, and the germline ends lie 9 bases apart.

This TCR came from a human donor with multiple sclerosis. Rearrangement joined TRBV5-4 to TRBJ2-1, with TRBD2 perhaps the D gene, on 5 matching bases. The sequenced sample was CD8+ T cells from PBMCs. The DNA sequence is given as TGTGCCAGCAGCTTGGGACTAAGTAACAATGAGCAGTTCTTC. Its translation is CASSLGLSNNEQFF. Here the CDR3 is joined to the reference TRBV5-4 and TRBJ2-1 genes, and the full variable domain is: ETGVTQSPTHLIKTRGQQVTLRCSSQSGHNTVSWYQQALGQGPQFIFQYYREEENGRGNFPPRFSGLQFPNYSSELNVNALELDDSALYLCASSLGLSNNEQFFGPGTRLTVL.